These 12 T cell receptor beta chains came from one sample sequenced in a study of human T cells and chemical hapten exposure. Time point in this sample: patch test 1, 2 weeks after DPC sensitization. As to treatment: therapeutic diphenylcyclopropenone sensitization with weekly scalp DPC. From whole blood left unfractionated, total RNA was extracted. MiXCR, run by TCRdb on the RACE reads, gives a single entry per CDR3 protein. The repertoire has about 37,000 distinct CDR3 sequences, around 6.4% of them found once; the top ten carry 9.1%. Sequencing was performed on whole blood, taken in connection with sensitization to the hapten diphenylcyclopropenone (DPC). The origin of the receptors is a young woman with alopecia areata. Some clones in this sample may be carry-over from other donors' samples.

This clonotype occurred many times. V gene TRBV19 combines with J gene TRBJ2-7; D assignment may be TRBD1 or TRBD2 (5 bases each). Per the germline V gene, CDR1 is LNHDA and CDR2 is SQIVND (reference sequence). Trimming left V 0 bases short and J 0 bases short, with 9 bases between. The length of the CDR3 is 15 residues. CDR3 coding DNA: TGTGCCAGTAGTATAGATGGGGGAAGCTCCTACGAGCAGTACTTC. Translation gives CASSIDGGSSYEQYF.

As for this clonotype: This may be a read error: a much more frequent sequence differs by one nucleotide. The gene calls are TRBV5-1 and TRBJ2-5, with D perhaps matching TRBD2 (6 bases). In germline, CDR1 is SGHRS, CDR2 YFSETQ. The CDR3 totals 13 residues. For the CDR3, the DNA is TGCGCCAACAGCGTACTAGCCCAAGAGACCCAGTACTTC. Residues: CANSVLAQETQYF.

There are a few counts of this clonotype. The chain carries TRBV7-9 and TRBJ2-2; no clear D. The CDR3 spans 13 residues. Germline CDR1 reads SEHNR; CDR2 reads FQNEAQ (reference sequence). Trimming took 5 bases from V and 6 from J, leaving 10 bases between them. As DNA, the CDR3 is TGTGCCAGCAGCCTAACAGAGCCCGGGGAGCTGTTTTTT. It translates to CASSLTEPGELFF.

The chain recombines TRBV20-1 with TRBJ2-3, with 14 positions matching TRBD2. V lost 3 bases and J lost 0; bases outside the gene matches: 8. This CDR3 contains 18 residues. CDR1 and CDR2 (germline): DFQATT, SNEGSKA (reference sequence). CDR3 amino acids: CSASGTSGGPTSTDTQYF. CDR3 bases: TGCAGTGCTAGTGGGACTAGCGGGGGTCCTACTAGCACAGATACGCAGTATTTT.

This clonotype turned up a few times. The V and J genes are TRBV6-2 or TRBV6-3 and TRBJ1-1; 8 positions match TRBD1. Germline CDR1 reads MNHEY; CDR2 reads SVGEGT. CDR3 length: 14 amino acids. The V gene end was trimmed by 6 bases and the J gene end by 4 bases; junction bases not matched to a gene: 7. In DNA, the CDR3 is TGTGCCAGCAGGAACAGGGGGGGAAGCACTGAAGCTTTCTTT. Translating it yields CASRNRGGSTEAFF.

This clonotype has a count of ten or more. The J gene is TRBJ2-3, the V gene TRBV6-5; D remains ambiguous. The V gene's germline CDR1 is MNHEY and CDR2 SVGAGI. V lost 6 bases and J lost 0, with 1 base in between. The CDR3 has 11 residues. Here the CDR3 DNA reads TGTGCCAGCAGGAGCACAGATACGCAGTATTTT. Amino acid sequence: CASRSTDTQYF.

This chain connects TRBV5-8 to TRBJ2-5; TRBD2 aligns across 16 bases. After removal of 3 bases from V and 1 base from J, the junction contained 3 bases not matched to a gene. Germline lookup yields CDR1 SGHTS and CDR2 YDEGEE. The CDR3 has 17 residues. This CDR3 reads CASSSGLAGGIQETQYF. Written as DNA, the CDR3 is TGTGCCAGCAGCTCGGGACTAGCGGGGGGGATCCAAGAGACCCAGTACTTC.

V and J are TRBV29-1 and TRBJ1-2; 8 bases match TRBD1. From germline, CDR1 is SQVTM and CDR2 ANQGSEA. This CDR3 spans 13 amino acids. V lost 4 bases, J lost 4 bases, and 5 bases stayed unmatched. DNA of the CDR3: TGCAGCGTTGGGACAGGGCCTACCTATGGCTACACCTTC. Translating it yields CSVGTGPTYGYTF.

This clonotype came up many times. This rearrangement joins TRBV6-5 to TRBJ1-2; TRBD1 aligns across 8 bases. Looked up from germline, CDR1 is MNHEY and CDR2 is SVGAGI. With V trimmed by 0 bases and J by 0 bases, 3 bases remained unmatched. The CDR3 is 16 amino acids. The CDR3 here is CASSYSGTGPNYGYTF. The CDR3 coding sequence is TGTGCCAGCAGTTACTCGGGGACAGGCCCTAACTATGGCTACACCTTC.

The V and J genes are TRBV19 and TRBJ1-5; D possibly corresponds to TRBD1 (6 bases). Trimming took off 6 bases at V and 11 bases at J, with 17 bases between the two ends. Germline CDR1 is LNHDA and CDR2 is SQIVND (reference sequence). The CDR3 is 13 residues long. This chain's CDR3 is CASSGTGNTAQHF. Written as DNA, the CDR3 is TGTGCCAGTAGCGGTACAGGGAACACGGCCCAGCATTTT.

The chain couples TRBV13 to TRBJ2-1; 7 bases agree with TRBD2. The CDR3 sequence is 15 residues long. Germline V gives CDR1 PRHDT, CDR2 FYEKMQ (reference sequence). The V and J ends lost 3 bases and 5 bases, in that order; junction bases with no gene match: 7. The CDR3 spells CASSFKASGDNEQFF. CDR3 in DNA: TGTGCCAGCAGCTTCAAAGCAAGCGGGGACAATGAGCAGTTCTTC.

The sample holds many counts of this clonotype. The J gene is TRBJ2-5, the V gene TRBV7-2, with D perhaps TRBD1 (6 bases). Germline CDR1 is SGHTA and CDR2 is FQGNSA. V was clipped by 3 bases and J by 1 base, with 9 bases between them. This CDR3 region has 14 residues. The CDR3 sequence is CASSFQGGQETQYF. Written as DNA, the CDR3 is TGTGCCAGCAGCTTCCAAGGGGGCCAAGAGACCCAGTACTTC.